This TCR beta chain came from a study of T cell clonality in common variable immunodeficiency. Caucasian heritage predominated among both patients and controls. Data came from immunoSEQ multiplex PCR; TCRdb stores just in-frame clones and leaves some out. Altogether roughly 70,000 clones were found in the sample, and no singletons occur. This clone showed up many times. Its cognate antigen is unknown. The read terminates 3 residues ahead of where the CDR3 ends, so the germline J gene completes it. The V end was cut by 0 bases, the J end by 0 bases, with 12 bases between. The CDR3 runs to 16 residues. Germline V CDR1 and CDR2: DFQATT, SNEGSKA (reference sequence). Study-wide results and caveats: CVID subjects shared fewer TCRbeta clones than healthy controls did. Reportedly, TCR beta sequences from common variable immunodeficiency showed fewer deletions and N-nucleotide insertions. Links between repertoire features and CVID complications were heterogeneity-limited.

This receptor was obtained from a person aged 18-69 years in good health. The sample consisted of peripheral blood mononuclear cells. The chain joins TRBV20-1 to TRBJ1-3, with D uncertain. The CDR3 region is CSARDPRSSSGNTIYF. The sequenced part of the CDR3 DNA is TGCAGTGCTAGAGATCCGCGCTCCTCCTCTGGAAACACC.